These 32 T cell receptor beta chains share one sample of origin, sequenced in a study of shared clonotypes between healthy human individuals. Terminally differentiated effector memory CD45RA+ cells were excluded by CCR7 positive selection of CD45RO-negative cells. The protocol was immunoSEQ multiplex PCR, while the TCRdb copy is restricted to in-frame clones and leaves out a portion. The sample carries 2 million to 2.5 million clones, 90% to 95% recorded once. The sequenced sample was naive CD8+ T cells from PBMCs. These receptor sequences come from a man aged 18-30 years in good health. Some clones in this sample may be carry-over from other donors' samples.

The rearrangement links TRBV19 to TRBJ2-2; D may correspond to TRBD1 or TRBD2 (5 bases each). V lost 8 bases to trimming and J lost 6 bases, with 7 bases between them. The CDR3 covers 11 residues. Germline values: CDR1 LNHDA, CDR2 SQIVND (reference sequence). Here the CDR3 DNA reads TGTGCCAGTCTGGGGGCCGGGGAGCTGTTTTTT. Translation gives CASLGAGELFF.

The chain combines TRBV5-4 with TRBJ1-1, with TRBD1 as a possible D gene (5 bases). Trimming left V 5 bases short and J 2 bases short, with 13 bases between. There are 14 residues in the CDR3. The germline V gene has CDR1 SGHNT and CDR2 YYREEE (reference sequence). CDR3 residues: CASRQGTANTEAFF. CDR3 nucleotides: TGTGCCAGCAGACAAGGGACGGCTAACACTGAAGCTTTCTTT.

The rearrangement uses TRBV19 and TRBJ1-5; D is uncertain. Germline V gene lookup returns CDR1 LNHDA and CDR2 SQIVND (reference sequence). This CDR3 has 13 residues. Trimming removed 4 bases from V and 5 bases from J, with 9 bases in between. Here the CDR3 DNA reads TGTGCCAGTAGTAGCCGGAGTTATCAGCCCCAGCATTTT. Protein product: CASSSRSYQPQHF.

This clone was recorded once. The genes are TRBV5-6 and TRBJ2-2, with D tentatively TRBD1 (6 bases). V shed 4 bases and J shed 4 bases, with 14 bases lying between them. This CDR3 has 15 amino acids. Per the germline V gene, CDR1 is SGHDT and CDR2 is YYEEEE. The CDR3 here is CASSRTVVSTGELFF. CDR3 nucleotides: TGTGCCAGCAGCCGGACAGTCGTGAGCACCGGGGAGCTGTTTTTT.

This chain joins TRBV15 and TRBJ2-3, with D unresolved. Germline assignment: CDR1 LNHNV and CDR2 YYDKDF (reference sequence). Trimming shortened V by 0 bases and J by 3 bases, and 10 bases separated the two germline ends. The CDR3 runs to 15 residues. The CDR3 sequence: CATSRDNIRTDTQYF. The CDR3 DNA sequence: TGTGCCACCAGCAGAGATAATATCCGGACAGATACGCAGTATTTT.

The chain joins TRBV4-3 to TRBJ2-2; 8 nucleotides match TRBD2. The length of the CDR3 is 18 residues. The germline CDR1 and CDR2 sequences are LGHNA and YSLEER. With 1 base clipped from V and 3 bases from J, the junction kept 10 bases outside the gene matches. CDR3 nucleotides: TGCGCCAGCAGCCAAGGGGCCCGTGTCGGGAGGGACACCGGGGAGCTGTTTTTT. This codes for CASSQGARVGRDTGELFF.

The chain uses TRBV4-1 and TRBJ2-4; no clear D gene. The CDR3 contains 13 residues. Germline V CDR1 and CDR2: MGHRA, YSYEKL. The V and J ends lost 1 base and 6 bases respectively, with 7 bases between them. The CDR3 DNA sequence: TGCGCCAGCAGCCAAGTCACTCGAAACATTCAGTACTTC. It yields the protein CASSQVTRNIQYF.

V is TRBV9 and J is TRBJ2-1; TRBD2 matches at 9 bases. The CDR3 length is 16 residues. Germline CDR1 and CDR2: SGDLS and YYNGEE. After removal of 0 bases from V and 3 bases from J, the junction contained 4 bases not matched to a gene. CDR3 sequence reads: CASSVDGTSYYNEQFF. The CDR3 DNA is TGTGCCAGCAGCGTAGATGGGACTAGCTACTACAATGAGCAGTTCTTC.

This chain's CDR3 is CASSEGTGDYGYTF. In DNA, the CDR3 is TGTGCCAGCAGTGAAGGGACAGGGGACTATGGCTACACCTTC. The chain carries TRBV2 and TRBJ1-2; 9 bases are shared with TRBD1. V was pared by 1 base and J by 3 bases, with 0 bases of the junction left unmatched. Germline V gene data show CDR1 as SNHLY and CDR2 as FYNNEI. This CDR3 spans 14 amino acids.

The chain has TRBV7-6 and TRBJ2-1; 10 positions agree with TRBD2. This CDR3 contains 16 residues. Germline-derived CDR1 and CDR2 are SGHVS and FNYEAQ. Trimming removed 3 bases from V and 7 bases from J; junction bases left unmatched: 9. The CDR3 loop reads CASSFLAGEIANEQFF. The CDR3 DNA follows: TGTGCCAGCAGCTTTCTAGCGGGAGAAATCGCGAATGAGCAGTTCTTC.

Comments on this clone: Additional DNA sequences in this sample encode the identical CDR3. The V and J genes are TRBV27 and TRBJ2-7, with 9 bases lining up with TRBD1. The CDR3 extends over 16 amino acids. Germline trimming cut 3 bases from V and 0 bases from J; bases unmatched to any gene: 6. CDR1 and CDR2 from the germline V gene are MNHEY and SMNVEV (reference sequence). Written as DNA, the CDR3 is TGTGCCAGCAGTTTGTCCGGGACAGGGAGCTCCTACGAGCAGTACTTC. This codes for CASSLSGTGSSYEQYF.

The chain recombines TRBV25-1 with TRBJ2-1; 7 bases fit TRBD2. Germline CDR1 MGHDK, CDR2 SYGVNS. With V trimmed by 3 bases and J by 0 bases, 5 bases remained unmatched. The CDR3 sequence is 16 residues long. This CDR3 is CASSDQAGSSYNEQFF. CDR3 sequence (DNA): TGTGCCAGCAGTGACCAAGCGGGAAGCTCCTACAATGAGCAGTTCTTC.

The rearrangement uses TRBV7-8 and TRBJ2-7; 9 nucleotides align to TRBD2. The germline V gene encodes CDR1 SGHVS and CDR2 FQNEAQ. The length of the CDR3 is 14 residues. Germline trimming cut 5 bases from V and 0 bases from J; bases unmatched to any gene: 2. The CDR3 DNA reads TGTGCCAGCAGCATTAGCGGGAGCTCCTACGAGCAGTACTTC. Translated, it gives CASSISGSSYEQYF.

V usage is TRBV7-2 and J usage is TRBJ2-1, with 14 bases fitting TRBD2. The CDR3 is made up of 19 amino acids. Per germline, CDR1 SGHTA and CDR2 FQGNSA. J was trimmed by 4 bases and V by 5 bases; bases with no gene match: 13. The CDR3 region has the DNA TGTGCCAGCAGCCCCGGGACTAGCGGGAGAAGACGGGAGTACAATGAGCAGTTCTTC. The encoded protein is CASSPGTSGRRREYNEQFF.

Notes on this clone: The same CDR3 can be traced to other DNA sequences in this sample. The chain links TRBV6-5 to TRBJ1-5, with D possibly matching TRBD1 (6 bases). Between the trimmed V and J ends, which lost 0 bases and 5 bases, there was a span of 11 bases. CDR1 and CDR2 (germline): MNHEY, SVGAGI. The CDR3 loop spans 15 amino acids. The CDR3 loop reads CASSYSRAGDQPQHF. The CDR3 coding sequence is TGTGCCAGCAGTTACTCGAGGGCAGGGGATCAGCCCCAGCATTTT.

This chain links TRBV9 with TRBJ2-3, with 9 bases matching TRBD2. This CDR3 is built from 15 residues. Losses at the gene ends were 0 bases for V and 4 bases for J; bases not matched to a gene: 3. Germline CDR1 is SGDLS and CDR2 is YYNGEE. The CDR3 DNA sequence: TGTGCCAGCAGCGTAGTGGCGGGAGGGTCAGATACGCAGTATTTT. Amino acid sequence: CASSVVAGGSDTQYF.

The genes are TRBV7-8 and TRBJ1-2, with D maybe TRBD1 (6 bases). Per the germline V gene, CDR1 is SGHVS and CDR2 is FQNEAQ. This CDR3 is built from 12 residues. Deletions cut 6 bases from V and 7 bases from J, with 12 bases between. CDR3 in amino acids: CASSAGEAGYTF. CDR3 sequence (DNA): TGTGCCAGCAGTGCAGGGGAGGCTGGCTACACCTTC.

Comments on this clone: A much larger clonotype is one base distant, so this may be a read error. Different DNA sequences within this sample yield the same CDR3. The chain joins TRBV11-2 to TRBJ2-3; D call uncertain. The germline CDR1 and CDR2 sequences are SGHAT and FQNNGV. The CDR3 totals 13 residues. The V and J ends lost 1 base and 2 bases respectively, with 4 bases between them. CDR3 amino acids: CASSLGATDTQYF. CDR3 bases: TGTGCCAGCAGCTTAGGGGCCACAGATACGCAGTATTTT.

J is TRBJ2-7 and V is TRBV29-1; 9 bases agree with TRBD1. The CDR3 covers 13 residues. Trimming removed 7 bases from V and 0 bases from J; junction bases left unmatched: 4. Germline V gives CDR1 SQVTM, CDR2 ANQGSEA. The CDR3 spells CSATGGDSYEQYF. DNA for the CDR3: TGCAGCGCGACAGGGGGGGACTCCTACGAGCAGTACTTC.

In nucleotides, the CDR3 is TGTGCCAGCAGCTTAGGGGGTGGGGTCTATGGCTACACCTTC. Its translation is CASSLGGGVYGYTF. The chain employs TRBV7-9 and TRBJ1-2, with D hard to call. The germline CDR1 and CDR2 sequences are SEHNR and FQNEAQ (reference sequence). The V end lost 1 base, the J end lost 4 bases, and 10 bases lay between the germline ends. The CDR3 totals 14 residues. The full variable domain, completed using reference TRBV7-9 and TRBJ1-2, is DTGVSQNPRHKITKRGQNVTFRCDPISEHNRLYWYRQTLGQGPEFLTYFQNEAQLEKSRLLSDRFSAERPKGSFSTLEIQRTEQGDSAMYLCASSLGGGVYGYTFGSGTRLTVV.

The chain is built from TRBV2 and TRBJ2-2, with D hard to call. Germline V gives CDR1 SNHLY, CDR2 FYNNEI. The CDR3 is 14 residues long. Trimming stripped 4 bases from V and 2 bases from J, with 8 bases between. The CDR3 DNA sequence: TGTGCCAGCAGTGTAGCCCGTAACACCGGGGAGCTGTTTTTT. It is translated as CASSVARNTGELFF.

As regards this clone: This same CDR3 is encoded by further DNA sequences in the sample. The gene calls are TRBV7-9 and TRBJ2-1, with D maybe TRBD2 (6 bases). The V end lost 3 bases, the J end lost 2 bases, and 8 bases lay between the germline ends. Germline V CDR1 and CDR2: SEHNR, FQNEAQ (reference sequence). The CDR3 contains 14 residues. The CDR3 DNA follows: TGTGCCAGCAGCTTCGGGGGTCCCTACAATGAGCAGTTCTTC. Translated: CASSFGGPYNEQFF.

This clone was seen a single time. The rearrangement links TRBV2 to TRBJ2-5; D unresolved. This CDR3 is 12 amino acids long. CDR1 is SNHLY and CDR2 is FYNNEI in the germline V gene. V lost 9 bases and J 6 bases, leaving 14 bases between the germline ends. The chain's CDR3 is CARLDEGKTQYF. CDR3 nucleotides: TGTGCCAGACTGGACGAAGGGAAGACCCAGTACTTC.

J is TRBJ2-7 and V is TRBV5-1, with 8 nucleotides matching TRBD1. J gave up 5 bases and V 2 bases, and 6 bases lay outside the gene matches. Per the germline V gene, CDR1 is SGHRS and CDR2 is YFSETQ. The CDR3 totals 14 residues. The CDR3: CASSFDRGGDEQYF. The DNA of the CDR3 is TGCGCCAGCAGCTTCGACAGGGGAGGAGACGAGCAGTACTTC.

The chain combines TRBV6-1 with TRBJ1-3; D is ambiguous. V was trimmed by 1 base and J by 4 bases, leaving 17 bases between them. Germline CDR1 MNHNS, CDR2 SASEGT. The CDR3 covers 17 residues. For the CDR3, the DNA is TGTGCCAGCAGTGAAGGGATACGGGGTTTTGGCGGAAACACCATATATTTT. This translates into CASSEGIRGFGGNTIYF.

Note on this clone: The sample holds other DNA sequences that translate to the same CDR3. The J gene is TRBJ2-5, the V gene TRBV9, with 7 bases aligning to TRBD2. Germline CDR1 reads SGDLS; CDR2 reads YYNGEE. With V trimmed by 0 bases and J by 5 bases, 4 bases remained unmatched. CDR3 length: 14 amino acids. The CDR3 sequence: CASSVGGSGETQYF. In DNA form, the CDR3 reads TGTGCCAGCAGCGTAGGCGGGAGTGGGGAGACCCAGTACTTC.

In this sample, this clone turned up once. The V call is TRBV7-9, the J call TRBJ2-7, with D unclear. Deletions cut 3 bases from V and 5 bases from J, with 17 bases between. This CDR3 region has 15 residues. Germline V gene data show CDR1 as SEHNR and CDR2 as FQNEAQ (reference sequence). CDR3 region: CASSLSRTGWDEQYF. CDR3 nucleotide sequence: TGTGCCAGCAGCTTGTCGAGAACTGGTTGGGACGAGCAGTACTTC.

This clone has just one count. CDR3 coding DNA: TGTGCCAGCCGCGAAGTGGAGTCCTACGAGCAGTACTTC. This gives the protein CASREVESYEQYF. The chain uses TRBV2 and TRBJ2-7; D gene uncertain. The ends were cut back, 8 bases at V and 1 base at J, with 12 bases in the middle. The germline CDR1 and CDR2 sequences are SNHLY and FYNNEI. CDR3 length equals 13 residues.

The CDR3 loop is CAISPRDGNEQFF. The CDR3 DNA reads as TGTGCCATCAGCCCCCGGGACGGCAATGAGCAGTTCTTC. The chain has TRBV10-3 and TRBJ2-1; D possibly uses TRBD1 or TRBD2 (5 bases each). The CDR3 loop spans 13 amino acids. Germline CDR1 and CDR2: ENHRY and SYGVKD. The ends were cut back, 6 bases at V and 6 bases at J, with 12 bases in the middle.

This clone was detected a few times. V gene TRBV6-1 combines with J gene TRBJ1-5, with D tentatively TRBD1 (5 bases). V lost 2 bases to trimming and J lost 1 base, with 6 bases between them. The CDR3 runs 14 residues. Germline CDR1 is MNHNS and CDR2 is SASEGT. The CDR3 loop is CASSERDSNQPQHF. The CDR3, as DNA: TGTGCCAGCAGTGAACGGGACAGCAATCAGCCCCAGCATTTT.

This sequence joins TRBV29-1 and TRBJ2-2; the match to TRBD2 covers 8 bases. With V trimmed by 3 bases and J by 4 bases, 19 bases remained unmatched. This CDR3 is 19 amino acids long. The germline gives CDR1 SQVTM, CDR2 ANQGSEA. The CDR3 nucleotides read TGCAGCGTTGAGTCGTGGACAACCAAGCGGGAGCGGGGCACCGGGGAGCTGTTTTTT. Translation gives CSVESWTTKRERGTGELFF.

This chain links TRBV27 with TRBJ1-2, with a tentative D call TRBD1 (6 bases). This CDR3 is 14 amino acids long. The germline gives CDR1 MNHEY, CDR2 SMNVEV (reference sequence). The germline V and J ends were trimmed by 0 bases and 8 bases, with 13 bases remaining between them. The CDR3 protein is CASSLSGGGLGYTF. The CDR3 DNA reads as TGTGCCAGCAGTTTATCGGGGGGCGGTTTAGGCTACACCTTC.